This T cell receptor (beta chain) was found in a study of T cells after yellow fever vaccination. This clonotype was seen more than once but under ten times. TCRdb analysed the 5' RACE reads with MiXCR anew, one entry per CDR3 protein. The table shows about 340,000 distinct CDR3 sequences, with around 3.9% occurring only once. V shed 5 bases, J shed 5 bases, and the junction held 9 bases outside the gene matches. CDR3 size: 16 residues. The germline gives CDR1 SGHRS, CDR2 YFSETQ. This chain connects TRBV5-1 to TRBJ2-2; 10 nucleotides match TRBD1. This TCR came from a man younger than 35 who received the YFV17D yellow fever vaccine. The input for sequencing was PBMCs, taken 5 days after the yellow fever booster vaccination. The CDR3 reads CASSFWGQGPTGELFF. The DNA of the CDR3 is TGCGCCAGCAGTTTTTGGGGACAGGGGCCTACCGGGGAGCTGTTTTTT.